Here is one TCR beta chain with its context. The antigen is undetermined. Germline V CDR1 and CDR2: SNHLY, FYNNEI. The CDR3 has 16 residues. V shed 3 bases and J 6 bases; nucleotides not matched to a gene: 10. The donors were part of the validation cohort, which consisted of some 120 subjects and was separate from the first cohort of under 850 subjects. This entry comes from a study of cytomegalovirus exposure and HLA in healthy donors. Whole-study results and caveats: In vitro, three CMV-associated chains proved specific for CMV antigens. The study put 150 or so TCR beta chains on its list as cytomegalovirus-associated.

The method was immunoSEQ multiplex PCR; TCRdb's version includes in-frame clones alone and lacks a portion of them. The top ten hold roughly 1.2% of the sample, which has 100,000 to 150,000 clones, 85% to 95% seen once. Sequencing input: PBMCs. The receptor was isolated from a woman between 18 and 29 years old in good health and CMV-seronegative. The chain combines TRBV2 with TRBJ1-5, with 8 bases identical to TRBD1. CDR3 in DNA: TGTGCCAGCAGTGACAGGGGGCAGGAGTCCGGTCAGCCCCAGCATTTT. Translated, it gives CASSDRGQESGQPQHF.